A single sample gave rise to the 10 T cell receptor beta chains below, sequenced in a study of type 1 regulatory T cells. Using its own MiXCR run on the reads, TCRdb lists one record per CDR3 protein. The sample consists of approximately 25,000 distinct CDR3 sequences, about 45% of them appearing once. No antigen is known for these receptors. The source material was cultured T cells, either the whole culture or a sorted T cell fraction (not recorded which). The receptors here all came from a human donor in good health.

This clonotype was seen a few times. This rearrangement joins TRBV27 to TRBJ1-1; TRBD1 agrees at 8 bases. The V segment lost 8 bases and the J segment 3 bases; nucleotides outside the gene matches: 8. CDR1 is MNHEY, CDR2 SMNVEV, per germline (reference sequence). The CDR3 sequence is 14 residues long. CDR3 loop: CASGRQGRYTEAFF. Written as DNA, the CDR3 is TGTGCCAGCGGCAGACAGGGGCGTTACACTGAAGCTTTCTTT.

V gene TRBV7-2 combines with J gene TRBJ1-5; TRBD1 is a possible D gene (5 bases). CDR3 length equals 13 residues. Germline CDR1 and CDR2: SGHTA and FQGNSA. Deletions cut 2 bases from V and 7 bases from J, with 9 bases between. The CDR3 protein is CASSLRGLQPQHF. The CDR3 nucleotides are TGTGCCAGCAGCTTACGGGGGTTGCAGCCCCAGCATTTT.

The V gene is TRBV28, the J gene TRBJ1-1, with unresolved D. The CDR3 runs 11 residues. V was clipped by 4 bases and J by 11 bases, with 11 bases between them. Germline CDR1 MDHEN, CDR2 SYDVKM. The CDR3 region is CASSSRVDAFF. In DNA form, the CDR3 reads TGTGCCAGCAGTTCTAGGGTGGACGCTTTCTTT.

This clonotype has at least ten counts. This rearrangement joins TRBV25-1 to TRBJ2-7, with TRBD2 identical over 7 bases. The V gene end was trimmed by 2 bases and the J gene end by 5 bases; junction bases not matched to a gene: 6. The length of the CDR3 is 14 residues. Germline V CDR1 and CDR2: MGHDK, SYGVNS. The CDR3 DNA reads TGTGCCAGCAGTGAAGGCGGGGGTTTGAACGAGCAGTACTTC. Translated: CASSEGGGLNEQYF.

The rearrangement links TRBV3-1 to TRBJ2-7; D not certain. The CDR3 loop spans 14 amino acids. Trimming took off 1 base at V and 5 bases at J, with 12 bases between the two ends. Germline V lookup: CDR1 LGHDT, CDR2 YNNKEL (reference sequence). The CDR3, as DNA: TGTGCCAGCAGCCAAGGCCCCATGTCCCACGAGCAGTACTTC. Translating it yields CASSQGPMSHEQYF.

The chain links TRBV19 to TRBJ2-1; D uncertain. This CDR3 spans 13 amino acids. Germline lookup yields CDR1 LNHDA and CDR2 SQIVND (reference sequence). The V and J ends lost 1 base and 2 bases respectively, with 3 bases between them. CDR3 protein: CASSIGAYNEQFF. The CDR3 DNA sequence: TGTGCCAGTAGTATAGGGGCCTACAATGAGCAGTTCTTC.

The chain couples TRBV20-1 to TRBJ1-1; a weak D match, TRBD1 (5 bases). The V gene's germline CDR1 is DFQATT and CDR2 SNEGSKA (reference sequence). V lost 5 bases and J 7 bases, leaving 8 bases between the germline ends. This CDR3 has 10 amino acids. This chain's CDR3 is CSASGGEAFF. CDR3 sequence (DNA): TGCAGTGCTTCCGGGGGTGAAGCTTTCTTT.

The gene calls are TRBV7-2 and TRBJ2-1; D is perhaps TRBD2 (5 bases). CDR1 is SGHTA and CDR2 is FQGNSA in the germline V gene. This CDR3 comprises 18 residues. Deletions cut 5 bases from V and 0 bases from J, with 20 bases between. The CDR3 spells CASSQAPWLANSYNEQFF. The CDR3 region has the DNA TGTGCCAGCAGCCAAGCCCCGTGGCTAGCTAACTCCTACAATGAGCAGTTCTTC.

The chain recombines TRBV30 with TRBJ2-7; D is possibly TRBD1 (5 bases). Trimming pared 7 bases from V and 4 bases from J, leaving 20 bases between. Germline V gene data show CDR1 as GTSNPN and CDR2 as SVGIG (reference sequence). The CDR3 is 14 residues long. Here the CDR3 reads CASRRTMGPYEQYF. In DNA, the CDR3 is TGTGCCTCCAGGCGTACCATGGGGCCTTACGAGCAGTACTTC. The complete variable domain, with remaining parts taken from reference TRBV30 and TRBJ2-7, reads SQTIHQWPATLVQPVGSPLSLECTVEGTSNPNLYWYRQAAGRGLQLLFYSVGIGQISSEVPQNLSASRPQDRQFILSSKKLLLSDSGFYLCASRRTMGPYEQYFGPGTRLTVT.

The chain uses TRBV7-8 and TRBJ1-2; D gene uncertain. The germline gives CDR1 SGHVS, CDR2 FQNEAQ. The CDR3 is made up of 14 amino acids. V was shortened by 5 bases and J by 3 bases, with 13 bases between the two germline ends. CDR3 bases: TGTGCCAGCAGCCCGAGCAGGACTTACTATGGCTACACCTTC. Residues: CASSPSRTYYGYTF.